The entry below describes one TCR beta chain. The antigen remains undetermined. These data come from a study of T cell repertoires in cytomegalovirus infection. Germline V CDR1 and CDR2: SGHVS, FNYEAQ. V lost 1 base to trimming and J lost 0 bases, with 10 bases between them. This CDR3 comprises 16 residues. MiXCR was run by TCRdb on the reads, yielding one entry per CDR3 protein. Here the sample spans roughly 350,000 distinct CDR3 sequences, roughly 34% being singletons. Material: cultured PBMCs, obtained from culture after CMV antigen stimulation. The V call is TRBV7-6, the J call TRBJ1-3; D is ambiguous. The TCR was taken from a human donor in good health (CMV status not recorded). Some clones in this sample may be carry-over from other donors' samples. The CDR3 DNA sequence: TGTGCCAGCAGCTTAGGCGCCAGGACCTCTGGAAACACCATATATTTT. Its translation: CASSLGARTSGNTIYF.